The 25 T cell receptor beta chains presented below share a single source sample, sequenced in a study of shared clonotypes between healthy human individuals. TCRdb's copy holds only in-frame clones and misses some; the assay was immunoSEQ multiplex PCR. The sample includes approximately 1.5 million clones, approximately 98.5% of them seen just once. Sequences were obtained from naive CD4+ T cells sorted from blood. Documented subset: CD45RA+ positively selected. These receptors all stem from a man aged 25 to 40 in good health.

The rearrangement uses TRBV2 and TRBJ2-3; 7 positions agree with TRBD2. Trimming removed 6 bases from V and 0 bases from J; junction bases left unmatched: 6. This CDR3 contains 15 residues. Per germline, CDR1 SNHLY and CDR2 FYNNEI. The chain's CDR3 is CASRIGGTSTDTQYF. The CDR3 DNA reads TGTGCCAGCAGGATCGGGGGGACTAGCACAGATACGCAGTATTTT.

This rearrangement joins TRBV28 to TRBJ2-3, with 8 bases that match TRBD1. Germline loops: CDR1 MDHEN, CDR2 SYDVKM. CDR3 size: 14 residues. V lost 5 bases, J lost 3 bases, and 4 bases stayed unmatched. The CDR3 sequence: CASSRQGRTDTQYF. DNA for the CDR3: TGTGCCAGCAGTAGACAGGGGCGGACAGATACGCAGTATTTT. The full variable domain, its missing parts supplied by reference TRBV28 and TRBJ2-3, is DVKVTQSSRYLVKRTGEKVFLECVQDMDHENMFWYRQDPGLGLRLIYFSYDVKMKEKGDIPEGYSVSREKKERFSLILESASTNQTSMYLCASSRQGRTDTQYFGPGTRLTVL.

This clone is a singleton in its sample. The chain employs TRBV11-2 and TRBJ2-7, with D perhaps TRBD1 or TRBD2 (5 bases each). The V end lost 5 bases, the J end lost 9 bases, and 14 bases lay between the germline ends. Germline CDR1 SGHAT, CDR2 FQNNGV. This CDR3 is built from 12 residues. The CDR3 region has the DNA TGTGCCAGCAGCCTCACACAGGCGGGGCAGTACTTC. Amino acids: CASSLTQAGQYF.

The chain joins TRBV5-4 to TRBJ1-2; D remains ambiguous. V was pared by 4 bases and J by 4 bases, with 14 bases between. The CDR3 totals 14 residues. Germline lookup yields CDR1 SGHNT and CDR2 YYREEE (reference sequence). The CDR3 nucleotides read TGTGCCAGCAGCCTCGTGACCCTGGGCTATGGCTACACCTTC. It codes for CASSLVTLGYGYTF.

The chain uses TRBV6-1 and TRBJ2-2; D gene uncertain. The V and J ends lost 7 bases and 6 bases respectively, with 12 bases between them. The CDR3 is made up of 13 amino acids. Germline CDR1 is MNHNS and CDR2 is SASEGT. The CDR3 loop reads CASKSLPSGELFF. The CDR3 nucleotides are TGTGCCAGCAAATCACTTCCCTCCGGGGAGCTGTTTTTT.

This CDR3 reads CASSANRAHEQFF. Written as DNA, the CDR3 is TGTGCCAGCAGTGCCAACAGGGCCCATGAGCAGTTCTTC. This chain connects TRBV6-5 to TRBJ2-1; possible D gene TRBD1, 6 bases. CDR3 length equals 13 residues. CDR1 is MNHEY and CDR2 is SVGAGI in the germline V gene. Between the trimmed V and J ends, which lost 5 bases and 8 bases, there was a span of 13 bases.

The chain links TRBV25-1 to TRBJ2-5; a weak D match, TRBD2 (5 bases). Trimming shortened V by 0 bases and J by 3 bases, and 8 bases separated the two germline ends. Per the germline V gene, CDR1 is MGHDK and CDR2 is SYGVNS. CDR3 length: 14 amino acids. CDR3 protein: CASSEYRGEETQYF. The CDR3 DNA is TGTGCCAGCAGTGAATATCGGGGTGAAGAGACCCAGTACTTC.

This chain connects TRBV9 to TRBJ2-3, with 12 bases that match TRBD2. The J segment lost 8 bases and the V segment lost 0 bases, leaving 13 bases of the junction unmatched. CDR1 and CDR2 from the germline V gene are SGDLS and YYNGEE. The CDR3 runs to 18 residues. The CDR3 region is CASSVATSGLAGRGTQYF. CDR3 nucleotide sequence: TGTGCCAGCAGCGTAGCTACCTCGGGACTAGCGGGTCGAGGTACGCAGTATTTT.

The V call is TRBV18, the J call TRBJ1-1; 7 bases are shared with TRBD1. V lost 1 base and J lost 2; bases outside the gene matches: 4. Germline V gene data show CDR1 as KGHSH and CDR2 as LQKENI. CDR3 size: 15 residues. The CDR3 DNA sequence: TGTGCCAGCTCACCACGGACAGGAGTTAACACTGAAGCTTTCTTT. Protein: CASSPRTGVNTEAFF.

The chain couples TRBV19 to TRBJ2-1; D is ambiguous. In germline, CDR1 is LNHDA, CDR2 SQIVND (reference sequence). V dropped 3 bases and J dropped 9 bases, with 12 bases sitting between them. The CDR3 consists of 13 residues. The CDR3 protein is CASSIPPVREQFF. For the CDR3, the DNA is TGTGCCAGTAGTATCCCTCCTGTTCGTGAGCAGTTCTTC.

Worth noting for this clone: At one end, the junction sequence differs from germline, possibly due to a read error. The V and J genes are TRBV6-6 and TRBJ2-7; 7 bases fit TRBD2. The CDR3 extends over 13 amino acids. From germline, CDR1 is MNHNY and CDR2 SVGAGI (reference sequence). The DNA for the CDR3 is TGTGCCAGCAGTTACTCTCAAGGGCGGGAGCCGTACTTC. Translation: CASSYSQGREPYF.

This chain uses TRBV6-5 with TRBJ2-7; D might be TRBD2 (5 bases). CDR1 is MNHEY and CDR2 is SVGAGI in the germline V gene. CDR3 length: 15 residues. The germline V and J ends were trimmed by 2 bases and 3 bases, with 14 bases remaining between them. The CDR3 here is CASSYRRTSYYEQYF. The CDR3 bases are TGTGCCAGCAGTTACCGACGGACTTCCTACTACGAGCAGTACTTC.

The chain joins TRBV6-1 to TRBJ2-2, with D perhaps matching TRBD2 (5 bases). Trimming took off 6 bases at V and 4 bases at J, with 15 bases between the two ends. CDR1 is MNHNS, CDR2 SASEGT, per germline. The CDR3 contains 15 residues. CDR3 protein: CASSPLRAVTGELFF. The CDR3 DNA is TGTGCCAGCAGCCCATTGCGGGCGGTCACCGGGGAGCTGTTTTTT.

The chain links TRBV30 to TRBJ1-1; D is uncertain. Germline CDR1 GTSNPN, CDR2 SVGIG (reference sequence). V lost 7 bases and J 0 bases, leaving 9 bases between the germline ends. CDR3 length: 12 amino acids. The CDR3 loop reads CASGRVNTEAFF. CDR3 nucleotides: TGTGCCTCGGGCCGCGTGAACACTGAAGCTTTCTTT.

Notes on this clone: The same CDR3 is also encoded by other DNA sequences in this sample. The V and J genes are TRBV5-1 and TRBJ2-1; 8 bases are shared with TRBD2. Germline assignment: CDR1 SGHRS and CDR2 YFSETQ. The CDR3 spans 16 residues. The V and J ends lost 1 base and 0 bases, in that order; junction bases with no gene match: 3. The CDR3, as DNA: TGCGCCAGCAGCTTGTCCGGGACTAGCTCCTACAATGAGCAGTTCTTC. Protein: CASSLSGTSSYNEQFF.

The rearrangement links TRBV5-6 to TRBJ2-5, with TRBD2 matching over 9 bases. Germline V gene data show CDR1 as SGHDT and CDR2 as YYEEEE. There are 16 residues in the CDR3. Unmatched junction bases numbered 9, after V lost 3 bases and J lost 3 bases. DNA of the CDR3: TGTGCCAGCAGCTCACCTGGGCTAGCGGGAAAAGAGACCCAGTACTTC. Translated: CASSSPGLAGKETQYF.

The chain is built from TRBV27 and TRBJ2-1; 7 bases match TRBD2. V trimming: 2 bases; J trimming: 9 bases; junction bases outside the gene matches: 13. This CDR3 is built from 16 residues. Germline V lookup: CDR1 MNHEY, CDR2 SMNVEV (reference sequence). The CDR3 DNA reads as TGTGCCAGCAGTTTAGCCCCCGGGACTAATTTAGGTGAGCAGTTCTTC. This sequence encodes CASSLAPGTNLGEQFF.

This rearrangement joins TRBV18 to TRBJ2-7; possible D gene TRBD1, 6 bases. Trimming took 1 base from V and 2 from J, leaving 15 bases between them. The germline V gene has CDR1 KGHSH and CDR2 LQKENI. The CDR3 totals 16 residues. The CDR3 spells CASSPLWGPNPYEQYF. The CDR3 coding sequence is TGTGCCAGCTCACCACTCTGGGGGCCTAATCCCTACGAGCAGTACTTC.

The J gene is TRBJ2-7, the V gene TRBV5-1; D is unresolved. The CDR3 consists of 13 residues. Germline CDR1 and CDR2: SGHRS and YFSETQ. V was clipped by 4 bases and J by 0 bases, with 8 bases between them. The CDR3 DNA sequence: TGCGCCAGCAGCAAAGGAAGCTCCTACGAGCAGTACTTC. It yields the protein CASSKGSSYEQYF. Based on the CDR3 plus reference TRBV5-1 and TRBJ2-7, the full variable domain is KAGVTQTPRYLIKTRGQQVTLSCSPISGHRSVSWYQQTPGQGLQFLFEYFSETQRNKGNFPGRFSGRQFSNSRSEMNVSTLELGDSALYLCASSKGSSYEQYFGPGTRLTVT.

The chain carries TRBV7-9 and TRBJ2-7, with D possibly matching TRBD1 (5 bases). CDR3 length: 13 amino acids. The germline V gene encodes CDR1 SEHNR and CDR2 FQNEAQ (reference sequence). Between the trimmed V and J ends, which lost 0 bases and 3 bases, there was a span of 6 bases. The DNA of the CDR3 is TGTGCCAGCAGCTTAGCCAGGGACTACGAGCAGTACTTC. This translates into CASSLARDYEQYF.

This chain links TRBV14 with TRBJ2-6, with no clear D. The CDR3 sequence is 13 residues long. The V gene's germline CDR1 is SGHDN and CDR2 FVKESK. The V end lost 6 bases, the J end lost 0 bases, and 3 bases lay between the germline ends. DNA of the CDR3: TGTGCCAGCAGATTCTCTGGGGCCAACGTCCTGACTTTC. Amino acids: CASRFSGANVLTF.

CDR3 DNA sequence: TGTGCCAGCAGCTTCCGTGGTGCAGATACGCAGTATTTT. Amino acid sequence: CASSFRGADTQYF. The rearrangement joins TRBV5-4 to TRBJ2-3; unclear D gene. The CDR3 spans 13 residues. Germline CDR1 reads SGHNT; CDR2 reads YYREEE (reference sequence). V was cut by 2 bases and J by 4 bases, with 8 bases left in between.

The V and J genes are TRBV28 and TRBJ2-3, with D tentatively TRBD1 (6 bases). The CDR3 covers 15 residues. Germline CDR1 and CDR2: MDHEN and SYDVKM. The V and J ends lost 5 bases and 1 base respectively, with 13 bases between them. CDR3 in amino acids: CASSLQGVGTDTQYF. The CDR3, as DNA: TGTGCCAGCAGTCTACAGGGAGTCGGCACAGATACGCAGTATTTT.

The gene calls are TRBV7-9 and TRBJ2-2; D remains ambiguous. V gave up 1 base and J gave up 0 bases, with 6 bases separating them. CDR1 and CDR2 from the germline V gene are SEHNR and FQNEAQ (reference sequence). This CDR3 comprises 15 residues. The CDR3 is CASSLGPANTGELFF. Here the CDR3 DNA reads TGTGCCAGCAGCTTAGGGCCCGCGAACACCGGGGAGCTGTTTTTT.

The chain joins TRBV27 to TRBJ2-7; a weak D match, TRBD1 (6 bases). The CDR3 spans 16 residues. V was trimmed by 0 bases and J by 3 bases, leaving 15 bases between them. CDR1 is MNHEY and CDR2 is SMNVEV in the germline V gene (reference sequence). The CDR3 DNA reads as TGTGCCAGCAGTTTATCCCCGACAGGCCTACTCTACGAGCAGTACTTC. Residues: CASSLSPTGLLYEQYF.